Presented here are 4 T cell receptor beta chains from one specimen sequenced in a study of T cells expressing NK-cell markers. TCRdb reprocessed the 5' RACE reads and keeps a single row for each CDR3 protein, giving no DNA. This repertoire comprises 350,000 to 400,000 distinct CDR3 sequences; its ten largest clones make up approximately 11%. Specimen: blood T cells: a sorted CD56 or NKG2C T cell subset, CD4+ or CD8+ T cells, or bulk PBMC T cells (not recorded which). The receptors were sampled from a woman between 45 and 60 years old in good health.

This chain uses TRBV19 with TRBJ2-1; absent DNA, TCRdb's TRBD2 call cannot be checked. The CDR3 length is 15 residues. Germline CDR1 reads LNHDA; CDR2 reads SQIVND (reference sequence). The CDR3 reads CASSIPGGPLNEQFF. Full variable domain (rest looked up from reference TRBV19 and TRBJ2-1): DGGITQSPKYLFRKEGQNVTLSCEQNLNHDAMYWYRQDPGQGLRLIYYSQIVNDFQKGDIAEGYSVSREKKESFPLTVTSAQKNPTAFYLCASSIPGGPLNEQFFGPGTRLTVL.

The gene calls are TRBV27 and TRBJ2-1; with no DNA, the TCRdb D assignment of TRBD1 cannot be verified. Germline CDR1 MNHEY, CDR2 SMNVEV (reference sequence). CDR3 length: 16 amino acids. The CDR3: CASSSPAGATYNEQFF.

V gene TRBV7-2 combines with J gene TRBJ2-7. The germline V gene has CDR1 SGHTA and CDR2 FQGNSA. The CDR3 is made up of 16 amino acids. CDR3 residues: CASSLVASVSSYEQYF.

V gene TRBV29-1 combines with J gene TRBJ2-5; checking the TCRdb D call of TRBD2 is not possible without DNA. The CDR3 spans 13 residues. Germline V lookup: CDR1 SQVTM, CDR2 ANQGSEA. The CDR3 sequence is CSVDLAGGETQYF.